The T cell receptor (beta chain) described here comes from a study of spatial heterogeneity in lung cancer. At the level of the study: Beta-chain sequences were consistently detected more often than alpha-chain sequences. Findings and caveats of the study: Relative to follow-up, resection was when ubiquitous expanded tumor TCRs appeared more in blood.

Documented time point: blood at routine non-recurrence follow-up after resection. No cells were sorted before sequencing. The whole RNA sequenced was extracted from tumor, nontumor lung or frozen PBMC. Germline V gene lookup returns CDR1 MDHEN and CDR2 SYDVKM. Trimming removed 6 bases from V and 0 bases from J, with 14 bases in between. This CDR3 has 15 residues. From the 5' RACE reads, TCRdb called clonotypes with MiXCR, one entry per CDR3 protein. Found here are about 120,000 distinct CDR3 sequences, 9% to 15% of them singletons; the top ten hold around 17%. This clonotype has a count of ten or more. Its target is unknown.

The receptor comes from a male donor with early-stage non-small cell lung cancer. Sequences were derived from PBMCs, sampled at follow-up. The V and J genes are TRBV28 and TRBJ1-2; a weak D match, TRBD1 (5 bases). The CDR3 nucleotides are TGTGCCAGCAGCTCCGGACAAGTTACTAACTATGGCTACACCTTC. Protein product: CASSSGQVTNYGYTF.